These 27 T cell receptor beta chains came from one sample sequenced in a study of shared clonotypes between healthy human individuals. Clones were read by immunoSEQ multiplex PCR, and TCRdb kept only the in-frame ones, dropping some. The sample includes over 950,000 clones, 60% to 85% of them seen just once. Material for sequencing was memory CD4+ T cells from PBMCs. Subset in this sample: CD45RA-negative fraction. Receptor source: a man between 18 and 35 years old in good health. Some clones in this sample may be carry-over from other donors' samples.

This clone was seen ten or more times. The chain combines TRBV6-6 with TRBJ1-5; a weak D match, TRBD1 (5 bases). Germline assignment: CDR1 MNHNY and CDR2 SVGAGI (reference sequence). The CDR3 consists of 14 residues. V was pared by 0 bases and J by 5 bases, with 8 bases between. The CDR3 DNA is TGTGCCAGCAGTTACTCAGAGGGGCATCAGCCCCAGCATTTT. This sequence encodes CASSYSEGHQPQHF.

The rearrangement links TRBV6-1 to TRBJ1-1; 8 nucleotides line up with TRBD1. The ends lost 3 bases at V and 6 bases at J; junction bases unmatched: 6. Germline CDR1 MNHNS, CDR2 SASEGT. There are 14 residues in the CDR3. The CDR3 sequence: CASSDQTGVPEAFF. Written as DNA, the CDR3 is TGTGCCAGCAGTGATCAGACAGGGGTCCCTGAAGCTTTCTTT.

J is TRBJ2-5 and V is TRBV6-5, with TRBD1 as a possible D gene (6 bases). Germline V gene data show CDR1 as MNHEY and CDR2 as SVGAGI. The CDR3 totals 14 residues. Trimming stripped 2 bases from V and 5 bases from J, with 12 bases between. The CDR3 bases are TGTGCCAGCAGTTACCAACGTGACAGGGAGACCCAGTACTTC. Encoded protein: CASSYQRDRETQYF.

The chain has TRBV30 and TRBJ1-4, with TRBD1 as a possible D gene (5 bases). V was clipped by 4 bases and J by 10 bases, with 16 bases between them. The CDR3 totals 13 residues. Germline CDR1 reads GTSNPN; CDR2 reads SVGIG (reference sequence). In nucleotides, the CDR3 is TGTGCCTGGACCACAGGACTCGTTGGAAAACTGTTTTTT. This gives the protein CAWTTGLVGKLFF.

This chain uses TRBV29-1 with TRBJ2-7; TRBD1 might be the D (5 bases). CDR1 and CDR2 (germline): SQVTM, ANQGSEA. The CDR3 spans 12 residues. The V gene lost 1 base and the J gene lost 4 bases, with 8 bases spanning the gap. CDR3 amino acids: CSVEAAGYEQYF. CDR3 nucleotides: TGCAGCGTTGAAGCTGCAGGGTACGAGCAGTACTTC.

The chain recombines TRBV7-2 with TRBJ2-3; unclear D gene. Looked up from germline, CDR1 is SGHTA and CDR2 is FQGNSA. The ends were cut back, 3 bases at V and 6 bases at J, with 16 bases in the middle. CDR3 length: 15 residues. CDR3 amino acids: CASSFAGPPADTQYF. CDR3 bases: TGTGCCAGCAGCTTCGCTGGGCCCCCCGCGGATACGCAGTATTTT.

V gene TRBV25-1 combines with J gene TRBJ2-2; 9 nucleotides match TRBD2. J gave up 8 bases and V 5 bases, and 9 bases lay outside the gene matches. The CDR3 extends over 15 amino acids. The germline CDR1 and CDR2 sequences are MGHDK and SYGVNS. CDR3 sequence reads: CASSLRGRASGELFF. The CDR3 DNA is TGTGCCAGCAGTTTACGCGGGAGGGCCTCTGGGGAGCTGTTTTTT.

CDR3 sequence reads: CASSSGRIGNEQFF. The CDR3 nucleotides are TGTGCCTCCTCTAGCGGGAGGATCGGCAATGAGCAGTTCTTC. V gene TRBV9 combines with J gene TRBJ2-1, with 11 bases lining up with TRBD2. V trimming: 10 bases; J trimming: 6 bases; junction bases outside the gene matches: 9. Germline V lookup: CDR1 SGDLS, CDR2 YYNGEE. The CDR3 sequence is 14 residues long.

This chain joins TRBV28 and TRBJ1-2, with 11 bases lining up with TRBD1. The CDR3 covers 15 residues. J gave up 5 bases and V 2 bases, and 4 bases lay outside the gene matches. Germline V CDR1 and CDR2: MDHEN, SYDVKM. CDR3 protein: CASSLRTGGRYGYTF. The CDR3 DNA follows: TGTGCCAGCAGTTTACGGACAGGGGGCCGATATGGCTACACCTTC.

The genes are TRBV29-1 and TRBJ1-2, with D tentatively TRBD1 (5 bases). The germline CDR1 and CDR2 sequences are SQVTM and ANQGSEA. The CDR3 contains 11 residues. Trimming took 7 bases from V and 4 from J, leaving 10 bases between them. The CDR3: CSGGTPYGYTF. The CDR3, as DNA: TGCAGCGGGGGGACCCCCTATGGCTACACCTTC.

The V gene is TRBV18, the J gene TRBJ2-7; TRBD2 matches at 10 bases. V trimming: 6 bases; J trimming: 0 bases; junction bases outside the gene matches: 2. Germline V lookup: CDR1 KGHSH, CDR2 LQKENI. This CDR3 is 14 amino acids long. The CDR3 DNA sequence: TGTGCCAGCTCCGCTAGCGGGAGCTCCTACGAGCAGTACTTC. It specifies CASSASGSSYEQYF.

The chain has TRBV9 and TRBJ2-1; D might be TRBD2 (6 bases). Germline CDR1 and CDR2: SGDLS and YYNGEE. Trimming shortened V by 7 bases and J by 9 bases, and 14 bases separated the two germline ends. The CDR3 has 12 residues. CDR3 in DNA: TGTGCCAGCGGCCGGGAGTGGGGTGAGCAGTTCTTC. This sequence encodes CASGREWGEQFF.

The chain uses TRBV6-6 and TRBJ1-5; perhaps TRBD1 as D (5 bases). Trimming shortened V by 6 bases and J by 2 bases, and 11 bases separated the two germline ends. This CDR3 has 14 amino acids. The germline V gene encodes CDR1 MNHNY and CDR2 SVGAGI (reference sequence). The chain's CDR3 is CASSPRDRNQPQHF. In DNA, the CDR3 is TGTGCCAGCAGCCCCAGGGACCGCAATCAGCCCCAGCATTTT.

CDR3 in amino acids: CATSRGKAYNEQFF. The CDR3 DNA reads as TGTGCCACCAGCAGGGGTAAGGCATACAATGAGCAGTTCTTC. The rearrangement uses TRBV15 and TRBJ2-1; D gene unclear. The V end was cut by 3 bases, the J end by 4 bases, with 10 bases between. There are 14 residues in the CDR3. The germline CDR1 and CDR2 sequences are LNHNV and YYDKDF (reference sequence).

The J gene is TRBJ2-1, the V gene TRBV9; a possible D gene is TRBD2 (5 bases). Germline values: CDR1 SGDLS, CDR2 YYNGEE. This CDR3 has 15 residues. Trimming pared 4 bases from V and 0 bases from J, leaving 11 bases between. The CDR3 loop reads CASSYGVSSYNEQFF. CDR3 in DNA: TGTGCCAGCAGCTACGGGGTTAGCTCCTACAATGAGCAGTTCTTC. The entire variable domain, with the rest obtained from reference TRBV9 and TRBJ2-1, is as follows: DSGVTQTPKHLITATGQRVTLRCSPRSGDLSVYWYQQSLDQGLQFLIQYYNGEERAKGNILERFSAQQFPDLHSELNLSSLELGDSALYFCASSYGVSSYNEQFFGPGTRLTVL.

This chain joins TRBV29-1 and TRBJ1-4; D call uncertain. Germline CDR1 SQVTM, CDR2 ANQGSEA. CDR3 length: 12 residues. V lost 4 bases to trimming and J lost 8 bases, with 11 bases between them. CDR3 in amino acids: CSVVEGGEKLFF. The CDR3 coding sequence is TGCAGCGTTGTCGAGGGAGGAGAAAAACTGTTTTTT.

This clone was seen just once. Other nucleotide sequences from this sample produce the same CDR3. The J gene is TRBJ1-2, the V gene TRBV28, with D perhaps matching TRBD1 (5 bases). The ends were cut back, 4 bases at V and 5 bases at J, with 8 bases in the middle. Germline V gives CDR1 MDHEN, CDR2 SYDVKM. The CDR3 has 12 residues. The CDR3 coding sequence is TGTGCCAGCAGTTCGCGGGGGTATGGCTACACCTTC. Its translation is CASSSRGYGYTF.

The chain carries TRBV7-2 and TRBJ2-7; the match to TRBD2 covers 9 bases. With 1 base clipped from V and 4 bases from J, the junction kept 5 bases outside the gene matches. The CDR3 is 15 residues long. Germline V gene sequence: CDR1 SGHTA, CDR2 FQGNSA. CDR3 nucleotides: TGTGCCAGCAGCTTAGTTCTAGCGGGACAATACGAGCAGTACTTC. Protein: CASSLVLAGQYEQYF.

With regard to this clone: The same CDR3 also results from other DNA sequences found in this sample. The chain uses TRBV27 and TRBJ1-3; TRBD1 matches 9 bases. The CDR3 is made up of 14 amino acids. Germline V gives CDR1 MNHEY, CDR2 SMNVEV (reference sequence). V trimming: 6 bases; J trimming: 2 bases; junction bases outside the gene matches: 2. The CDR3 sequence is CASSRQGAGNTIYF. The CDR3 DNA sequence: TGTGCCAGCAGCCGACAGGGGGCTGGAAACACCATATATTTT.

Concerning this clone: This CDR3 is also generated by other DNA sequences in the sample. This chain connects TRBV5-1 to TRBJ2-1; D is undetermined. The germline V and J ends were trimmed by 0 bases and 4 bases, with 8 bases remaining between them. CDR1 is SGHRS and CDR2 is YFSETQ in the germline V gene. The CDR3 sequence is 14 residues long. DNA for the CDR3: TGCGCCAGCAGCTTGGGTGGCAGTTACAATGAGCAGTTCTTC. Residues: CASSLGGSYNEQFF.

The genes are TRBV20-1 and TRBJ2-5; D is unclear. The germline V gene has CDR1 DFQATT and CDR2 SNEGSKA (reference sequence). Trimming shortened V by 7 bases and J by 5 bases, and 11 bases separated the two germline ends. The CDR3 runs to 11 residues. CDR3 DNA sequence: TGCAGTGTACTCCGCTCGGAGACCCAGTACTTC. Its translation is CSVLRSETQYF.

J is TRBJ1-5 and V is TRBV28, with 8 bases aligning to TRBD1. Germline V gene data show CDR1 as MDHEN and CDR2 as SYDVKM. The CDR3 spans 14 residues. V dropped 5 bases and J dropped 6; count of bases not matched to a gene: 6. In nucleotides, the CDR3 is TGTGCCAGCAGTCAAGGACAGGGAACTCAGCCCCAGCATTTT. It yields the protein CASSQGQGTQPQHF. Using reference TRBV28 and TRBJ1-5 for the parts outside the CDR3, the full variable domain is DVKVTQSSRYLVKRTGEKVFLECVQDMDHENMFWYRQDPGLGLRLIYFSYDVKMKEKGDIPEGYSVSREKKERFSLILESASTNQTSMYLCASSQGQGTQPQHFGDGTRLSIL.

This chain joins TRBV11-2 and TRBJ2-4, with D possibly being TRBD1 (5 bases). The V gene lost 1 base and the J gene lost 3 bases, with 13 bases spanning the gap. This CDR3 contains 16 residues. The germline CDR1 and CDR2 sequences are SGHAT and FQNNGV. The CDR3 is CASSLGAGRVKNIQYF. The CDR3 DNA is TGTGCCAGCAGCTTAGGGGCCGGCAGGGTCAAAAACATTCAGTACTTC.

On this clone: The junction and the germline gene differ at one end; a read error may be behind it. Other DNA sequences in the sample encode the same CDR3. This chain links TRBV19 with TRBJ2-5, with 10 nucleotides matching TRBD1. Per germline, CDR1 LNHDA and CDR2 SQIVND (reference sequence). CDR3 length: 15 residues. The CDR3: CASRNKGQGEETQYF. The DNA for the CDR3 is TGTGCCAGTAGAAATAAAGGACAGGGGGAAGAGACTCAGTACTTC.

The rearrangement joins TRBV5-1 to TRBJ1-2; tentatively, D is TRBD1 (5 bases). V was pared by 5 bases and J by 8 bases, with 13 bases between. This CDR3 spans 12 amino acids. Germline CDR1 and CDR2: SGHRS and YFSETQ. The CDR3 bases are TGCGCCAGCAGAGGGGAGGGGTCCGGCTACACCTTC. This encodes CASRGEGSGYTF.

This chain joins TRBV7-8 and TRBJ2-3; D possibly matches TRBD1 or TRBD2 (5 bases each). The CDR3 runs 14 residues. Per the germline V gene, CDR1 is SGHVS and CDR2 is FQNEAQ. The ends were cut back, 5 bases at V and 0 bases at J, with 9 bases in the middle. The CDR3 DNA follows: TGTGCCAGCAGCGGGGGACGCAGCACAGATACGCAGTATTTT. Translated, it gives CASSGGRSTDTQYF.

The V call is TRBV5-1, the J call TRBJ1-4; 7 nucleotides match TRBD1. In germline, CDR1 is SGHRS, CDR2 YFSETQ. The CDR3 is made up of 15 amino acids. V shed 2 bases and J 6 bases; nucleotides not matched to a gene: 7. As DNA, the CDR3 is TGCGCCAGCAGCTTTAACACAGGGGACGATGAAAAACTGTTTTTT. It codes for CASSFNTGDDEKLFF. The whole variable domain, remainder taken from reference TRBV5-1 and TRBJ1-4, is KAGVTQTPRYLIKTRGQQVTLSCSPISGHRSVSWYQQTPGQGLQFLFEYFSETQRNKGNFPGRFSGRQFSNSRSEMNVSTLELGDSALYLCASSFNTGDDEKLFFGSGTQLSVL.